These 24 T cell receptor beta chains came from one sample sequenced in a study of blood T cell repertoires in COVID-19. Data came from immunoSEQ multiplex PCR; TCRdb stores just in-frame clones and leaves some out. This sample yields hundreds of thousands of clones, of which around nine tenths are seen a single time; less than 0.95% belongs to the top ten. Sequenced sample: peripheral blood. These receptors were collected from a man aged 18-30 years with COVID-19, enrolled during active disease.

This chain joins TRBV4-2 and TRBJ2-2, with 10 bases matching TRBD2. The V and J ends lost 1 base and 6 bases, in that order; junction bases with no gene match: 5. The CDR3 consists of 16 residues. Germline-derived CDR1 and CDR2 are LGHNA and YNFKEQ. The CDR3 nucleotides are TGTGCCAGCAGCCAAGCTAGCGGGAGAGTTTCCGGGGAGCTGTTTTTT. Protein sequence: CASSQASGRVSGELFF.

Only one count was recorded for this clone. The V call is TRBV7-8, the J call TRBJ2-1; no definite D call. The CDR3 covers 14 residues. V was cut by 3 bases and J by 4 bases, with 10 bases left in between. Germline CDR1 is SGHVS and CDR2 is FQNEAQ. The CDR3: CASSLYSRYNEQFF. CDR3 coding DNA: TGTGCCAGCAGCTTGTACAGCAGGTACAATGAGCAGTTCTTC.

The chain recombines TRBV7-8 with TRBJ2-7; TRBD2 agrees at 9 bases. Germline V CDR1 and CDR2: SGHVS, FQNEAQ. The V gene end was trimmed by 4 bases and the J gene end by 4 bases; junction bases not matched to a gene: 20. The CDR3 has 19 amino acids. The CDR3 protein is CASSYLTGLASGDPYEQYF. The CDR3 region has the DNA TGTGCCAGCAGCTACCTGACAGGGTTGGCTAGCGGGGACCCATACGAGCAGTACTTC.

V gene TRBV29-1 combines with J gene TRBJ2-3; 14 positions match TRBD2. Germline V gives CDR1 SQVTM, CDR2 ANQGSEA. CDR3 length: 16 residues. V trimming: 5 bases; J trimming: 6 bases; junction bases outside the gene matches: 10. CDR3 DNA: TGCAGCGTTAGTATCAGACGGACTAGCGGGAGGGATACGCAGTATTTT. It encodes CSVSIRRTSGRDTQYF.

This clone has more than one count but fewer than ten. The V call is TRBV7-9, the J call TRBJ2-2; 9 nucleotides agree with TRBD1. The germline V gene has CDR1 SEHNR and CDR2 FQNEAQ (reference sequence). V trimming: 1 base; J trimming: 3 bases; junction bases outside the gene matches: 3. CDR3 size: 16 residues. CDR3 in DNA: TGTGCCAGCAGCTTAGTACAGGGGGCGGACACCGGGGAGCTGTTTTTT. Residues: CASSLVQGADTGELFF.

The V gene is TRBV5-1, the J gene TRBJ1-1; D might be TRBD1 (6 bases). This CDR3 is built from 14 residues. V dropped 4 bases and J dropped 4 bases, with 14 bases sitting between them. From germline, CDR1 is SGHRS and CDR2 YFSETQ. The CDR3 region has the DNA TGCGCCAGCAGCAGACAGGTCCTAGGCACTGAAGCTTTCTTT. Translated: CASSRQVLGTEAFF. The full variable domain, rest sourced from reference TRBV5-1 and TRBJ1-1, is KAGVTQTPRYLIKTRGQQVTLSCSPISGHRSVSWYQQTPGQGLQFLFEYFSETQRNKGNFPGRFSGRQFSNSRSEMNVSTLELGDSALYLCASSRQVLGTEAFFGQGTRLTVV.

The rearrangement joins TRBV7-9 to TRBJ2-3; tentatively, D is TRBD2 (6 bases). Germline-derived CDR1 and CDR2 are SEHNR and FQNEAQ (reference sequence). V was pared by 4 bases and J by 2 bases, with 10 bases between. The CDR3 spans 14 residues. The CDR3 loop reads CASSWGGDTDTQYF. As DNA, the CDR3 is TGTGCCAGCAGCTGGGGCGGGGACACAGATACGCAGTATTTT.

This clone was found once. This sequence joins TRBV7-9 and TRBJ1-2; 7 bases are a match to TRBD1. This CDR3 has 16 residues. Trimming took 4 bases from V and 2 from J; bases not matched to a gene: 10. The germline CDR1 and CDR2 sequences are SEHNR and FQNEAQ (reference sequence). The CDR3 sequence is CASSYRGPTGNYGYTF. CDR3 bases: TGTGCCAGCAGCTATAGGGGCCCGACAGGGAACTATGGCTACACCTTC.

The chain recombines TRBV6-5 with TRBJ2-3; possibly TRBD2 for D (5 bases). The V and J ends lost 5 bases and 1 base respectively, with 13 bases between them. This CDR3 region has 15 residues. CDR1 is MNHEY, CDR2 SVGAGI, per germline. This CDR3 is CASSLILAGTDTQYF. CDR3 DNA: TGTGCCAGCAGTCTCATCCTAGCCGGCACAGATACGCAGTATTTT.

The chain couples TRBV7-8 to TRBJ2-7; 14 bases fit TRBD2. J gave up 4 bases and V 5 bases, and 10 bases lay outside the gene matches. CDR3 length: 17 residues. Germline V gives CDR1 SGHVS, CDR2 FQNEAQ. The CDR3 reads CASSPSGLAGVGYEQYF. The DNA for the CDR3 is TGTGCCAGCAGCCCGTCGGGACTAGCGGGAGTGGGTTACGAGCAGTACTTC.

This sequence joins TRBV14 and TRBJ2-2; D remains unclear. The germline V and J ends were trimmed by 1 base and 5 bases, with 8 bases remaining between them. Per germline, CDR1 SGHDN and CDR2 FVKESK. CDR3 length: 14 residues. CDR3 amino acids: CASSQGLVTGELFF. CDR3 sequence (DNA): TGTGCCAGCAGCCAAGGTCTAGTTACCGGGGAGCTGTTTTTT.

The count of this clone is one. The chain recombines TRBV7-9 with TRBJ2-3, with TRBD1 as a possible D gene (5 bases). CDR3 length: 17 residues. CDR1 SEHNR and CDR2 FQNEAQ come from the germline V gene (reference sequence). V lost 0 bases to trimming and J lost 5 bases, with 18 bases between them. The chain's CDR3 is CASSLAYQGRRGDTQYF. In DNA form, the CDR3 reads TGTGCCAGCAGCTTAGCGTACCAGGGCCGACGAGGAGATACGCAGTATTTT.

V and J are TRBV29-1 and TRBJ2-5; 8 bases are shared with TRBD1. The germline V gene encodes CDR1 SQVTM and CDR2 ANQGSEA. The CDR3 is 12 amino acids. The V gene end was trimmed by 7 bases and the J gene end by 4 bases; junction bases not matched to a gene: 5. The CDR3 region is CSGGQGAETQYF. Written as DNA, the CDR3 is TGCAGCGGAGGGCAGGGGGCAGAGACCCAGTACTTC.

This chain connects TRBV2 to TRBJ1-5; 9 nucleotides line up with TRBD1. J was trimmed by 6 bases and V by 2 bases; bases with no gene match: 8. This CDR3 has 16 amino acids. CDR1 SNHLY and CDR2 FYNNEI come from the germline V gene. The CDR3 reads CASSERSGTGIQPQHF. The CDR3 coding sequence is TGTGCCAGCAGTGAACGGTCTGGGACAGGGATTCAGCCCCAGCATTTT.

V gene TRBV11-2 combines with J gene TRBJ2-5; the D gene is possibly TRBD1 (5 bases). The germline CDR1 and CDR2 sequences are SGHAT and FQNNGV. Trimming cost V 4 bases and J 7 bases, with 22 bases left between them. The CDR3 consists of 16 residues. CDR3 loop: CASSWDGAAARGTQYF. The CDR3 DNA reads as TGTGCCAGCAGCTGGGATGGGGCAGCCGCCCGTGGGACCCAGTACTTC.

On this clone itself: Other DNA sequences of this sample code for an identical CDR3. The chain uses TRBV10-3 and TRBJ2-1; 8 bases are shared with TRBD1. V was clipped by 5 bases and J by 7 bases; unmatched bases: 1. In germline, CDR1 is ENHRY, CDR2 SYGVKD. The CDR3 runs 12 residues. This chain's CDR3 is CAISTGGNEQFF. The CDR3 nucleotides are TGTGCCATCAGTACAGGGGGGAATGAGCAGTTCTTC.

DNA of the CDR3: TGTGCCAGCAGTGCCAGGGGGCACGGGGAGCTGTTTTTT. Its translation: CASSARGHGELFF. J is TRBJ2-2 and V is TRBV25-1, with TRBD1 matching 8 bases. Germline V gives CDR1 MGHDK, CDR2 SYGVNS. The CDR3 runs 13 residues. The ends lost 4 bases at V and 7 bases at J; junction bases unmatched: 2.

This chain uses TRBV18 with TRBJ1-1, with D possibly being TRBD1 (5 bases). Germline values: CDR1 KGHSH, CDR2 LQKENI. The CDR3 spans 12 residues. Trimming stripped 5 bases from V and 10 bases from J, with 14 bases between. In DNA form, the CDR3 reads TGTGCCAGCTCATACGACAGTGGGGCAGCTTTCTTT. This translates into CASSYDSGAAFF.

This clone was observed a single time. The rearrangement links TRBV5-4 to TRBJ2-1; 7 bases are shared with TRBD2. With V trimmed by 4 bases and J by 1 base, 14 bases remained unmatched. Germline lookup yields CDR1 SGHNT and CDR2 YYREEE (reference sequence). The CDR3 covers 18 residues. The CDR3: CASSPGAGVEISYNEQFF. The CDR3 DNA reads TGTGCCAGCAGCCCCGGGGCGGGAGTTGAGATATCCTACAATGAGCAGTTCTTC.

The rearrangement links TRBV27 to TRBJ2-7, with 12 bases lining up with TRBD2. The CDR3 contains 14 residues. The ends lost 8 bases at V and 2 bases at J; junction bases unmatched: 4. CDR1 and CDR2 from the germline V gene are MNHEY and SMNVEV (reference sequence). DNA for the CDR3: TGTGCCAGCCGACTAGCGGGAGTTACCTACGAGCAGTACTTC. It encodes CASRLAGVTYEQYF.

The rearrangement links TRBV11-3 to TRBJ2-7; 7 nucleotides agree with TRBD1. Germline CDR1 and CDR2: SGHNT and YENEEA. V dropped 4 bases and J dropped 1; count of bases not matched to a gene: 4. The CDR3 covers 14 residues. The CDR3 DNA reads TGTGCCAGCAGCTCCGGGACAGCGTCCTACGAGCAGTACTTC. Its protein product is CASSSGTASYEQYF.

CDR3 sequence (DNA): TGTGCCACCAGTGATCCCCGTGACAGGGACGAGCAGTACTTC. Translation gives CATSDPRDRDEQYF. The chain links TRBV24-1 to TRBJ2-7; 7 nucleotides align to TRBD1. This CDR3 spans 14 amino acids. V shed 3 bases and J 5 bases; nucleotides not matched to a gene: 6. CDR1 is KGHDR and CDR2 is SFDVKD in the germline V gene.

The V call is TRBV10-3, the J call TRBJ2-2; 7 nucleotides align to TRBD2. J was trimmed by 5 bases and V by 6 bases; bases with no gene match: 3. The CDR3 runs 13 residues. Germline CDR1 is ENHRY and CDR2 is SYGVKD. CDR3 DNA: TGTGCCATCAGGCCTAGCGGTACCGGGGAGCTGTTTTTT. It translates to CAIRPSGTGELFF.

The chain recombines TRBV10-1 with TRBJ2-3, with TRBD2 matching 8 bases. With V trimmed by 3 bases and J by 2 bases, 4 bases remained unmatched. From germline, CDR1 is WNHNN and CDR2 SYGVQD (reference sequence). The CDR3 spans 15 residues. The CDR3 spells CASSESGRFTDTQYF. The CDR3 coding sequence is TGCGCCAGCAGTGAAAGCGGGAGATTCACAGATACGCAGTATTTT.